This T cell receptor (beta chain) originates from a study of blood T cells in healthy people across ages. Study-level points and caveats: Age advanced and TCR beta diversity per million T cells fell, roughly linearly. The study regarded diversity estimates from one million T cells as underestimates.

A note on this clonotype: Its specificity is not known.

V lost 2 bases, J lost 3 bases, and 17 bases lay in between. The CDR3 is 17 residues long. A second roughly 6 to 12 cycle PCR used barcoded and J-beta primers. A tag from a template-switch adaptor with 12 random nucleotides marked each cDNA molecule. TCRdb analysed the 5' RACE reads with MiXCR anew, one entry per CDR3 protein. The sample has about 1.7 million distinct CDR3 sequences; about 28% are singletons. The sample was blood. The chain uses TRBV12-3 or TRBV12-4 and TRBJ1-5; tentative D call: TRBD1 (6 bases). The clonotype was recovered from a woman in her 30s in good health. CDR3 region: CASSLKGGLQVNQPQHF. The CDR3 bases are TGTGCCAGCAGTTTAAAGGGGGGTCTACAGGTCAATCAGCCCCAGCATTTT.